Following are 18 T cell receptor beta chains from one sample sequenced in a study of T cell responses to AZD1222 COVID-19 vaccine. Data came from immunoSEQ multiplex PCR; TCRdb stores just in-frame clones and leaves some out. The repertoire includes 130,000 or so clones, 86% of them detected once, and about 12% sits in the top ten. The specimen was peripheral blood, collected on day 0 of AZD1222 vaccination. These receptors all stem from an adult in good health.

This chain joins TRBV10-3 and TRBJ1-1, with TRBD1 matching over 12 bases. This CDR3 has 17 amino acids. The junction had 10 bases not matched to a gene; V was cut back by 3 bases and J by 5 bases. Germline values: CDR1 ENHRY, CDR2 SYGVKD. CDR3 DNA sequence: TGTGCCATCAGTGACCTACCGGGACAGGGGGCCGGAACTGAAGCTTTCTTT. This sequence encodes CAISDLPGQGAGTEAFF.

The rearrangement links TRBV6-5 to TRBJ2-5, with TRBD2 as a possible D gene (6 bases). The V end lost 2 bases, the J end lost 5 bases, and 12 bases lay between the germline ends. CDR1 MNHEY and CDR2 SVGAGI come from the germline V gene. CDR3 length: 14 residues. The CDR3 here is CASSYNLGRETQYF. DNA for the CDR3: TGTGCCAGCAGTTACAATTTGGGGAGGGAGACCCAGTACTTC.

The chain's CDR3 is CASSLGHVSTGELFF. As DNA, the CDR3 is TGTGCCAGCAGCTTGGGACACGTTTCCACCGGGGAGCTGTTTTTT. The chain is built from TRBV5-5 and TRBJ2-2; D gene ambiguous. The V gene's germline CDR1 is SGHKS and CDR2 YYEKEE (reference sequence). Between the trimmed V and J ends, which lost 0 bases and 4 bases, there was a span of 10 bases. The CDR3 extends over 15 amino acids.

The rearrangement joins TRBV9 to TRBJ2-7, with D tentatively TRBD2 (6 bases). The V gene lost 2 bases and the J gene lost 1 base, with 7 bases spanning the gap. This CDR3 contains 13 residues. Germline CDR1 is SGDLS and CDR2 is YYNGEE. The CDR3 here is CASSVGLSYEQYF. For the CDR3, the DNA is TGTGCCAGCAGCGTTGGACTATCCTACGAGCAGTACTTC.

This sequence joins TRBV7-2 and TRBJ1-4; no firm D call. The germline gives CDR1 SGHTA, CDR2 FQGNSA. The V and J ends lost 5 bases and 5 bases respectively, with 12 bases between them. The CDR3 sequence is 14 residues long. In nucleotides, the CDR3 is TGTGCCAGCAGCCTCAGAAGTTTGAATGAAAAACTGTTTTTT. It codes for CASSLRSLNEKLFF.

The chain is built from TRBV5-1 and TRBJ1-2, with TRBD1 matching 8 bases. The trim removed 3 bases at V and 6 bases at J, leaving 4 bases unmatched. The germline V gene has CDR1 SGHRS and CDR2 YFSETQ. The CDR3 consists of 13 residues. The CDR3 DNA follows: TGCGCCAGCAGCTACGCAGGGGGCGATGGCTACACCTTC. It specifies CASSYAGGDGYTF.

Comments on this clone: The same CDR3 arises from other DNA sequences in this sample as well. The chain couples TRBV6-4 to TRBJ2-3; TRBD1 agrees at 10 bases. Germline CDR1 reads MRHNA; CDR2 reads SNTAGT. V lost 0 bases, J lost 4 bases, and 1 base stayed unmatched. The CDR3 sequence is 15 residues long. This CDR3 is CASSDSTGGADTQYF. The CDR3 DNA follows: TGTGCCAGCAGTGACTCGACAGGGGGCGCAGATACGCAGTATTTT.

The chain links TRBV21-1 to TRBJ1-3; TRBD1, as called in the table, went unchecked against the DNA. TRBV21-1 corresponds to a pseudogene. The CDR3 has 18 amino acids. The DNA for the CDR3 is TGTGCCAGCAGCAAAGTAGGGGGCCTTCGTTCAGTCGGAAACACCATATATTTT. Its translation: CASSKVGGLRSVGNTIYF.

This chain uses TRBV30 with TRBJ2-1; possible D gene TRBD2, 5 bases. V was trimmed by 8 bases and J by 7 bases, leaving 21 bases between them. The germline gives CDR1 GTSNPN, CDR2 SVGIG (reference sequence). The CDR3 is made up of 14 amino acids. In DNA form, the CDR3 reads TGTGCCAAAACGGAACAACGAGGGAGAAATGAGCAGTTCTTC. Translated, it gives CAKTEQRGRNEQFF.

The chain uses TRBV6-1 and TRBJ1-2; a possible D gene is TRBD1 (6 bases). The CDR3 consists of 13 residues. Trimming pared 0 bases from V and 8 bases from J, leaving 10 bases between. Germline V lookup: CDR1 MNHNS, CDR2 SASEGT. Written as DNA, the CDR3 is TGTGCCAGCAGTGAAGCAGGCAGGGGCGGCTACACCTTC. Translation: CASSEAGRGGYTF.

The rearrangement joins TRBV28 to TRBJ1-5; unclear D gene. Germline V gene lookup returns CDR1 MDHEN and CDR2 SYDVKM. CDR3 length: 16 residues. V lost 2 bases and J lost 0, with 11 bases in between. The DNA of the CDR3 is TGTGCCAGCAGTTTACCGGACGGAAATAGCAATCAGCCCCAGCATTTT. Amino acid sequence: CASSLPDGNSNQPQHF.

This chain links TRBV2 with TRBJ1-1, with D uncertain. The V gene's germline CDR1 is SNHLY and CDR2 FYNNEI. The V end was cut by 9 bases, the J end by 4 bases, with 18 bases between. This CDR3 spans 14 amino acids. The CDR3 bases are TGTGCCAGTCTTCGGAGGGTCCTTTCCACTGAAGCTTTCTTT. Translating gives CASLRRVLSTEAFF.

The rearrangement uses TRBV13 and TRBJ2-5; TRBD2 is a possible D gene (6 bases). Germline lookup yields CDR1 PRHDT and CDR2 FYEKMQ (reference sequence). The V gene lost 5 bases and the J gene lost 2 bases, with 9 bases spanning the gap. This CDR3 comprises 13 residues. Here the CDR3 DNA reads TGTGCCAGCAGCCCCCGGGGGCAAGAGACCCAGTACTTC. It specifies CASSPRGQETQYF.

V is TRBV5-5 and J is TRBJ1-2, with D perhaps TRBD1 (5 bases). In germline, CDR1 is SGHKS, CDR2 YYEKEE (reference sequence). The V gene lost 4 bases and the J gene lost 6 bases, with 19 bases spanning the gap. The CDR3 totals 15 residues. The CDR3 region is CASSPIGTGSHGYTF. The CDR3 nucleotides read TGTGCCAGCAGCCCGATCGGGACTGGCTCTCATGGCTACACCTTC.

This clone appeared once. DNA for the CDR3: TGTGCCAGCAGTCGACAGGGTCGGCACTCTGGGGCCAACGTCCTGACTTTC. Translating gives CASSRQGRHSGANVLTF. This chain links TRBV7-3 with TRBJ2-6; 7 bases map to TRBD1. Trimming took 6 bases from V and 0 from J; bases not matched to a gene: 8. This CDR3 comprises 17 residues. In germline, CDR1 is SGHTA, CDR2 FQGTGA.

The V call is TRBV4-3, the J call TRBJ1-1; unclear D gene. Trimming removed 0 bases at V and 1 base at J, with 12 bases between. This CDR3 region has 16 residues. Germline V gene lookup returns CDR1 LGHNA and CDR2 YSLEER. Here the CDR3 reads CASSQEGSGGNTEAFF. The DNA for the CDR3 is TGCGCCAGCAGCCAAGAAGGTAGCGGCGGGAACACTGAAGCTTTCTTT.

A few counts support this clone. This rearrangement joins TRBV11-2 to TRBJ1-3; a possible D gene is TRBD1 (6 bases). Trimming pared 3 bases from V and 3 bases from J, leaving 12 bases between. CDR1 is SGHAT and CDR2 is FQNNGV in the germline V gene. This CDR3 is built from 15 residues. CDR3 sequence (DNA): TGTGCCAGCAGCTTTCGGGGGCTGTTTGGAAACACCATATATTTT. It translates to CASSFRGLFGNTIYF.

V gene TRBV6-4 combines with J gene TRBJ2-7; D uncertain. The CDR3 loop spans 14 amino acids. The germline V gene has CDR1 MRHNA and CDR2 SNTAGT. The ends were cut back, 10 bases at V and 0 bases at J, with 16 bases in the middle. CDR3 sequence: CATAPSESSYEQYF. In DNA form, the CDR3 reads TGTGCCACCGCGCCATCCGAGAGCTCCTACGAGCAGTACTTC.